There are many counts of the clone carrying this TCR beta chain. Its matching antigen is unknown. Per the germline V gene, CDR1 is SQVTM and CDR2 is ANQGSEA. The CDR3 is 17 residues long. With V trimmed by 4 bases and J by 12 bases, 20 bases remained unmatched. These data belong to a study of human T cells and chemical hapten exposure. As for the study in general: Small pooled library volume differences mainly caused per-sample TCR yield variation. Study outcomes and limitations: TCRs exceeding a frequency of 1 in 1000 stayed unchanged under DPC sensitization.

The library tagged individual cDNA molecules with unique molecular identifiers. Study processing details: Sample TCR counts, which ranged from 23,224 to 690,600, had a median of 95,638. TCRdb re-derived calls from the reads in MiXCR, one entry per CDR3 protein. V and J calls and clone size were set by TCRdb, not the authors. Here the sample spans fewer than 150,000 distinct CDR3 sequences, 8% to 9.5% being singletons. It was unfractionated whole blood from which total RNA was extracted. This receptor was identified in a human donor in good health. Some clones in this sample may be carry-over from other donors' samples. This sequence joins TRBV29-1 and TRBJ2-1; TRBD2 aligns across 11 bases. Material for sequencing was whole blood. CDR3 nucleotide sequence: TGCAGCGTTGTCACTAGCGGGAGTATAAAAAGTTGGGTGGGGCAGTTCTTC. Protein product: CSVVTSGSIKSWVGQFF.